Shown below are 24 T cell receptor beta chains from a single sample sequenced in a study of T cell responses to AZD1222 COVID-19 vaccine. Assay used: immunoSEQ multiplex PCR; TCRdb lists only in-frame clones, some missing. The repertoire holds approximately 85,000 clones, 80% to 90% seen once, with approximately 7% in the top ten. The specimen comprised peripheral blood, sampled on day 0 of AZD1222 vaccination. The receptors derive from an adult in good health.

The V and J genes are TRBV6-5 and TRBJ1-1; TRBD1 aligns across 7 bases. This CDR3 region has 15 residues. J lost 3 bases, V lost 6 bases, and 10 bases had no gene match. Germline-derived CDR1 and CDR2 are MNHEY and SVGAGI. CDR3 sequence (DNA): TGTGCCAGCAGGCGGCGAGGGGGCGGGCACACTGAAGCTTTCTTT. Protein sequence: CASRRRGGGHTEAFF.

The chain recombines TRBV6-6 with TRBJ2-5, with D perhaps matching TRBD2 (5 bases). Germline V CDR1 and CDR2: MNHNY, SVGAGI (reference sequence). The length of the CDR3 is 15 residues. With 5 bases removed from V and 4 bases from J, the gap between germline ends came to 17 bases. The chain's CDR3 is CASSGPRSRGETQYF. In DNA, the CDR3 is TGTGCCAGCAGTGGACCCCGGTCCCGGGGAGAGACCCAGTACTTC.

This clone was seen once. The chain uses TRBV30 and TRBJ1-1; 7 nucleotides match TRBD1. CDR1 and CDR2 (germline): GTSNPN, SVGIG (reference sequence). V was clipped by 5 bases and J by 4 bases; unmatched bases: 10. The CDR3 spans 14 residues. DNA of the CDR3: TGTGCCTGGGGGGCACAGGGGTCGGCCACTGAAGCTTTCTTT. This gives the protein CAWGAQGSATEAFF.

This clone was recorded a few times. The J gene is TRBJ2-1, the V gene TRBV6-2 or TRBV6-3; TRBD1 agrees at 8 bases. This CDR3 comprises 17 residues. The V segment lost 4 bases and the J segment 9 bases; nucleotides outside the gene matches: 17. Germline V gene lookup returns CDR1 MNHEY and CDR2 SVGEGT. The CDR3 sequence is CASSSVNRGKRQGEQFF. The CDR3 nucleotides are TGTGCCAGCAGTTCCGTAAACAGGGGGAAGAGACAAGGTGAGCAGTTCTTC.

J is TRBJ1-2 and V is TRBV5-8, with D possibly TRBD1 on 6 matching bases. The CDR3 is 12 residues long. V lost 3 bases and J lost 5, with 8 bases in between. From germline, CDR1 is SGHTS and CDR2 YDEGEE. The CDR3 loop is CASSSQGYGYTF. As DNA, the CDR3 is TGTGCCAGCAGCTCCCAGGGGTATGGCTACACCTTC. The entire variable domain, with the rest obtained from reference TRBV5-8 and TRBJ1-2, is as follows: EAGVTQSPTHLIKTRGQQATLRCSPISGHTSVYWYQQALGLGLQFLLWYDEGEERNRGNFPPRFSGRQFPNYSSELNVNALELEDSALYLCASSSQGYGYTFGSGTRLTVV.

The chain has TRBV9 and TRBJ1-3, with D perhaps matching TRBD1 (5 bases). The V gene's germline CDR1 is SGDLS and CDR2 YYNGEE. Trimming took off 0 bases at V and 3 bases at J, with 7 bases between the two ends. The CDR3 extends over 14 amino acids. CDR3 protein: CASSVEGLGNTIYF. CDR3 sequence (DNA): TGTGCCAGCAGCGTAGAGGGGCTTGGAAACACCATATATTTT. Drawing the rest from reference TRBV9 and TRBJ1-3, the complete variable domain is DSGVTQTPKHLITATGQRVTLRCSPRSGDLSVYWYQQSLDQGLQFLIQYYNGEERAKGNILERFSAQQFPDLHSELNLSSLELGDSALYFCASSVEGLGNTIYFGEGSWLTVV.

CDR3 DNA: TGTGCCAGCAGCTTAGACAGGGGTGATCTGAGCAATCAGCCCCAGCATTTT. Amino acid sequence: CASSLDRGDLSNQPQHF. This chain links TRBV7-2 with TRBJ1-5; 7 nucleotides line up with TRBD1. Germline V CDR1 and CDR2: SGHTA, FQGNSA. The CDR3 covers 17 residues. The V gene end was trimmed by 1 base and the J gene end by 1 base; junction bases not matched to a gene: 7.

This rearrangement joins TRBV4-2 to TRBJ1-2; D remains ambiguous. CDR1 and CDR2 from the germline V gene are LGHNA and YNFKEQ. V was clipped by 0 bases and J by 8 bases, with 10 bases between them. This CDR3 has 13 residues. The chain's CDR3 is CASSQDPAGGYTF. In DNA form, the CDR3 reads TGTGCCAGCAGCCAAGATCCGGCGGGCGGCTACACCTTC.

The V gene is TRBV7-3, the J gene TRBJ2-3; TRBD2 might be the D (6 bases). The CDR3 is made up of 14 amino acids. CDR1 is SGHTA, CDR2 FQGTGA, per germline. Trimming removed 2 bases at V and 6 bases at J, with 12 bases between. The DNA for the CDR3 is TGTGCCAGCAGCTTAGGGTTAGCGGCGGATACGCAGTATTTT. It yields the protein CASSLGLAADTQYF.

This clone occurred once. The rearrangement uses TRBV6-5 and TRBJ2-1; weak D call: TRBD1 (5 bases). This CDR3 spans 15 amino acids. The V end was cut by 0 bases, the J end by 5 bases, with 11 bases between. Germline V gene lookup returns CDR1 MNHEY and CDR2 SVGAGI. DNA of the CDR3: TGTGCCAGCAGTTACTCAAGGGGCGCTAACAATGAGCAGTTCTTC. This translates into CASSYSRGANNEQFF.

The chain is built from TRBV7-9 and TRBJ1-1; tentative D call: TRBD1 (5 bases). The CDR3 covers 15 residues. The germline CDR1 and CDR2 sequences are SEHNR and FQNEAQ (reference sequence). The V end was cut by 0 bases, the J end by 10 bases, with 18 bases between. CDR3 region: CASSLARQGVWRAFF. The CDR3 DNA reads as TGTGCCAGCAGCTTAGCGCGGCAGGGCGTTTGGAGAGCTTTCTTT.

This sequence joins TRBV14 and TRBJ1-2; weak D call: TRBD1 (5 bases). From germline, CDR1 is SGHDN and CDR2 FVKESK. This CDR3 spans 15 amino acids. The V end was cut by 0 bases, the J end by 5 bases, with 13 bases between. The CDR3 region is CASSQDMGLLYGYTF. As DNA, the CDR3 is TGTGCCAGCAGCCAAGACATGGGACTGTTGTATGGCTACACCTTC.

The chain uses TRBV6-5 and TRBJ1-1, with TRBD1 as a possible D gene (5 bases). V was shortened by 8 bases and J by 11 bases, with 15 bases between the two germline ends. CDR1 and CDR2 (germline): MNHEY, SVGAGI. The CDR3 runs to 11 residues. The CDR3 is CASSIGARAFF. DNA of the CDR3: TGTGCCAGCTCGATTGGGGCCAGGGCTTTCTTT.

J is TRBJ2-3 and V is TRBV18; perhaps TRBD2 as D (5 bases). Between the trimmed V and J ends, which lost 2 bases and 1 base, there was a span of 13 bases. The CDR3 runs to 16 residues. CDR1 and CDR2 (germline): KGHSH, LQKENI. CDR3 residues: CASSPTKGSGTDTQYF. The CDR3 coding sequence is TGTGCCAGCTCACCAACAAAGGGTAGCGGCACAGATACGCAGTATTTT.

This rearrangement joins TRBV30 to TRBJ1-2; TRBD1 is a possible D gene (6 bases). This CDR3 contains 15 residues. The germline CDR1 and CDR2 sequences are GTSNPN and SVGIG (reference sequence). Trimming cost V 3 bases and J 4 bases, with 18 bases left between them. The CDR3 region has the DNA TGTGCCTGGAGGCCTCCGAACAGGGAACGCTATGGCTACACCTTC. Protein sequence: CAWRPPNRERYGYTF.

The chain joins TRBV14 to TRBJ1-3; possibly TRBD1 for D (6 bases). V dropped 4 bases and J dropped 4 bases, with 11 bases sitting between them. Per the germline V gene, CDR1 is SGHDN and CDR2 is FVKESK. The CDR3 length is 14 residues. CDR3 DNA sequence: TGTGCCAGCAGCCTCGTGGGGGCGGGAAACACCATATATTTT. Its protein is CASSLVGAGNTIYF.

This chain connects TRBV6-6 to TRBJ1-5; no firm D call. In germline, CDR1 is MNHNY, CDR2 SVGAGI (reference sequence). V was trimmed by 5 bases and J by 6 bases, leaving 11 bases between them. CDR3 length equals 13 residues. The CDR3 is CASSPLGGQPQHF. The CDR3 region has the DNA TGTGCCAGCAGTCCCCTGGGAGGTCAGCCCCAGCATTTT.

This clone has just a few counts. This chain uses TRBV7-9 with TRBJ1-2; D unclear. V was clipped by 1 base and J by 4 bases, with 7 bases between them. The CDR3 runs to 13 residues. Germline V lookup: CDR1 SEHNR, CDR2 FQNEAQ (reference sequence). The CDR3, as DNA: TGTGCCAGCAGCTTAGGGACTATCTATGGCTACACCTTC. Protein sequence: CASSLGTIYGYTF.

This chain joins TRBV6-5 and TRBJ1-5; D is uncertain. CDR1 is MNHEY, CDR2 SVGAGI, per germline. The CDR3 covers 14 residues. V was cut by 2 bases and J by 3 bases, with 8 bases left in between. The CDR3 DNA is TGTGCCAGCAGTTACGCAGGTAACAATCAGCCCCAGCATTTT. Translating gives CASSYAGNNQPQHF.

This chain links TRBV7-9 with TRBJ1-6; TRBD1 might be the D (5 bases). Trimming removed 5 bases from V and 7 bases from J, with 12 bases in between. The CDR3 runs 14 residues. Per germline, CDR1 SEHNR and CDR2 FQNEAQ (reference sequence). The CDR3, as DNA: TGTGCCAGCAGCCCGGAGGGGAGCAATTCACCCCTCCACTTT. Protein: CASSPEGSNSPLHF.

This chain connects TRBV7-3 to TRBJ1-1, with TRBD1 as a possible D gene (6 bases). V was trimmed by 5 bases and J by 1 base, leaving 11 bases between them. The CDR3 contains 14 residues. Germline V gives CDR1 SGHTA, CDR2 FQGTGA. CDR3: CASSAGQWNTEAFF. CDR3 coding DNA: TGTGCCAGCAGCGCCGGACAGTGGAACACTGAAGCTTTCTTT. Full variable domain (rest looked up from reference TRBV7-3 and TRBJ1-1): GAGVSQTPSNKVTEKGKYVELRCDPISGHTALYWYRQSLGQGPEFLIYFQGTGAADDSGLPNDRFFAVRPEGSVSTLKIQRTERGDSAVYLCASSAGQWNTEAFFGQGTRLTVV.

The rearrangement links TRBV5-4 to TRBJ2-5; D is perhaps TRBD1 (5 bases). Germline-derived CDR1 and CDR2 are SGHNT and YYREEE (reference sequence). The ends were cut back, 0 bases at V and 3 bases at J, with 9 bases in the middle. The CDR3 is 14 residues long. The CDR3 nucleotides are TGTGCCAGCAGCTTGGGGGGCAGGGAAGAGACCCAGTACTTC. This sequence encodes CASSLGGREETQYF.

This chain joins TRBV9 and TRBJ2-1, with TRBD2 matching over 8 bases. This CDR3 comprises 15 residues. Germline CDR1 SGDLS, CDR2 YYNGEE. V shed 2 bases and J 5 bases; nucleotides not matched to a gene: 6. Here the CDR3 DNA reads TGTGCCAGCAGCGTGGGACTAGAGTACAACAATGAGCAGTTCTTC. It encodes CASSVGLEYNNEQFF. Complete variable domain (other parts from reference TRBV9 and TRBJ2-1): DSGVTQTPKHLITATGQRVTLRCSPRSGDLSVYWYQQSLDQGLQFLIQYYNGEERAKGNILERFSAQQFPDLHSELNLSSLELGDSALYFCASSVGLEYNNEQFFGPGTRLTVL.

The chain recombines TRBV10-3 with TRBJ1-1; no definite D call. V was pared by 0 bases and J by 2 bases, with 10 bases between. CDR1 and CDR2 (germline): ENHRY, SYGVKD. The CDR3 covers 15 residues. The CDR3 coding sequence is TGTGCCATCAGTGAGTCACGAGACCGTAACACTGAAGCTTTCTTT. Translation gives CAISESRDRNTEAFF.